The entry below describes one T cell receptor beta chain. Its antigen is not known. The germline CDR1 and CDR2 sequences are ENHRY and SYGVKD. This CDR3 spans 13 amino acids. This sample stems from a study of blood T cells in healthy people across ages. A J-beta primer mix and a sample-barcoded 5' primer were used in a second PCR of about 7 to 12 cycles. MiXCR, run by TCRdb on the 5' RACE reads, gives a single entry per CDR3 protein. The sample records some 560,000 distinct CDR3 sequences, about a quarter being singletons. The study's findings and limits: Across the age range, TCR beta diversity per million T cells fell in a roughly linear way. It was held that the diversity estimates obtained from one million T cells were underestimates.

All donors came from Russia, were Caucasian and healthy, and spanned ages about 6 to 100. The sample also formed part of further work on T cells of mothers and their children. This second report adds: A few healthy Caucasian mothers served as donors, and their six children did as well.

This clonotype originated in a boy younger than 10 in good health. Sequencing was done on a sample of blood. V usage is TRBV10-3 and J usage is TRBJ2-5; a weak D match, TRBD2 (6 bases). With the DNA end fitting TRBJ2-1 better, the J assignment may be wrong. CDR3 region: CAISGTSGDEQFF. The CDR3 DNA follows: TGTGCCATCAGTGGGACGTCGGGAGATGAGCAGTTCTTC.